Listed here are 25 T cell receptor beta chains from one sample, sequenced in a study of blood T cell repertoires in COVID-19. Assay used: immunoSEQ multiplex PCR; TCRdb lists only in-frame clones, some missing. Among tens of thousands of clones listed, over 75% were seen once. The sample was peripheral blood. These receptors all stem from a man between 60 and 75 years old with COVID-19, enrolled during active disease.

As to this clone: An end of the junction differs from the germline gene, which may be a read error. The rearrangement links TRBV11-2 to TRBJ2-1; TRBD1 aligns across 8 bases. In germline, CDR1 is SGHAT, CDR2 FQNNGV. This CDR3 is built from 15 residues. The CDR3 sequence: CASSVRRGQGLPQLF. The CDR3 DNA is TGTGCCAGCAGCGTTAGGAGAGGACAGGGTCTCCCTCAGCTCTTC.

In this sample, this clone turned up once. The V gene is TRBV29-1, the J gene TRBJ1-1; D call uncertain. This CDR3 spans 16 amino acids. Germline V lookup: CDR1 SQVTM, CDR2 ANQGSEA. V lost 2 bases, J lost 1 base, and 17 bases lay in between. The CDR3 nucleotides read TGCAGCGTTGAATCGTGGTCAGTGAATAAGAACACTGAAGCTTTCTTT. Its translation: CSVESWSVNKNTEAFF.

The V call is TRBV12-1, the J call TRBJ2-7; whether TRBD2, the table's D call, matches the DNA was not checked. TRBV12-1 is labeled a pseudogene. CDR3 length: 14 amino acids. CDR3: CASSLGLVSPEQYF. Here the CDR3 DNA reads TGTGCCAGCAGCTTAGGACTAGTGAGTCCCGAGCAGTACTTC.

This chain joins TRBV11-2 and TRBJ1-2, with 7 positions matching TRBD1. CDR3 length: 14 amino acids. The V segment lost 5 bases and the J segment 4 bases; nucleotides outside the gene matches: 7. Germline CDR1 SGHAT, CDR2 FQNNGV. CDR3: CASSPGGTSYGYTF. CDR3 sequence (DNA): TGTGCCAGCAGCCCAGGGGGGACATCCTATGGCTACACCTTC. Drawing the rest from reference TRBV11-2 and TRBJ1-2, the complete variable domain is EAGVAQSPRYKIIEKRQSVAFWCNPISGHATLYWYQQILGQGPKLLIQFQNNGVVDDSQLPKDRFSAERLKGVDSTLKIQPAKLEDSAVYLCASSPGGTSYGYTFGSGTRLTVV.

The chain links TRBV7-2 to TRBJ2-2; perhaps TRBD2 as D (6 bases). Germline V gives CDR1 SGHTA, CDR2 FQGNSA. V dropped 8 bases and J dropped 2 bases, with 9 bases sitting between them. This CDR3 region has 13 residues. CDR3 loop: CASGTFNTGELFF. The DNA for the CDR3 is TGTGCCAGCGGGACTTTTAACACCGGGGAGCTGTTTTTT.

DNA of the CDR3: TGTGCCAGCACGGGAGTATCCTACAATGAGCAGTTCTTC. This codes for CASTGVSYNEQFF. V is TRBV2 and J is TRBJ2-1; weak D call: TRBD2 (6 bases). CDR3 length: 13 residues. Germline CDR1 and CDR2: SNHLY and FYNNEI. The V gene lost 7 bases and the J gene lost 1 base, with 8 bases spanning the gap.

The J gene is TRBJ2-1, the V gene TRBV11-3; D may be TRBD2 (6 bases). Germline CDR1 SGHNT, CDR2 YENEEA. This CDR3 spans 14 amino acids. Trimming took 5 bases from V and 3 from J, leaving 11 bases between them. CDR3 amino acids: CASSRSGGYNEQFF. The CDR3 DNA reads as TGTGCCAGCAGCCGTTCCGGGGGCTACAATGAGCAGTTCTTC.

V and J are TRBV12-3 or TRBV12-4 and TRBJ1-1; D gene uncertain. This CDR3 contains 12 residues. V lost 7 bases to trimming and J lost 4 bases, with 10 bases between them. The CDR3: CASNLGVTEAFF. CDR3 coding DNA: TGTGCCAGCAACCTGGGAGTCACTGAAGCTTTCTTT.

This clone was seen once. The gene calls are TRBV3-1 (or the pseudogene TRBV3-2) and TRBJ1-1, with D perhaps TRBD1 (5 bases). CDR1 is LGHDT and CDR2 is YNNKEL in the germline V gene (reference sequence). The CDR3 sequence is 14 residues long. V dropped 1 base and J dropped 10 bases, with 16 bases sitting between them. The CDR3 sequence is CASSQGGAGSGAFF. The CDR3 nucleotides read TGTGCCAGCAGCCAAGGGGGCGCAGGGTCGGGAGCTTTCTTT.

The chain employs TRBV2 and TRBJ1-1, with TRBD1 identical over 9 bases. Germline values: CDR1 SNHLY, CDR2 FYNNEI. Unmatched junction bases numbered 8, after V lost 4 bases and J lost 5 bases. The CDR3 loop spans 15 amino acids. Written as DNA, the CDR3 is TGTGCCAGCAGTGGCGGGGACAGGGTAAATACTGAAGCTTTCTTT. Its translation is CASSGGDRVNTEAFF.

The J gene is TRBJ1-4, the V gene TRBV6-5; tentative D call: TRBD1 (6 bases). The CDR3 totals 13 residues. Trimming removed 8 bases at V and 2 bases at J, with 9 bases between. Germline lookup yields CDR1 MNHEY and CDR2 SVGAGI. The CDR3 is CASLQGTNEKLFF. The DNA for the CDR3 is TGTGCCAGCCTACAGGGCACTAATGAAAAACTGTTTTTT.

This sequence joins TRBV7-8 and TRBJ1-1; no clear D gene. Trimming cost V 4 bases and J 3 bases, with 9 bases left between them. The CDR3 extends over 13 amino acids. Looked up from germline, CDR1 is SGHVS and CDR2 is FQNEAQ. The DNA of the CDR3 is TGTGCCAGCAGCTATAACGGGGACACTGAAGCTTTCTTT. Translated: CASSYNGDTEAFF.

V gene TRBV7-3 combines with J gene TRBJ2-3, with 7 bases aligning to TRBD2. The germline V gene has CDR1 SGHTA and CDR2 FQGTGA. V shed 2 bases, J shed 1 base, and the junction held 6 bases outside the gene matches. The CDR3 runs to 16 residues. The CDR3 is CASSLGSGGRTDTQYF. The CDR3 DNA is TGTGCCAGCAGCTTAGGTTCGGGGGGACGCACAGATACGCAGTATTTT.

This chain uses TRBV3-1 (or the pseudogene TRBV3-2) with TRBJ2-1; D uncertain. The CDR3 has 11 residues. The V and J ends lost 6 bases and 4 bases respectively, with 4 bases between them. The germline gives CDR1 LGHDT, CDR2 YNNKEL (reference sequence). CDR3 DNA: TGTGCCAGCAGGCGTTACAATGAGCAGTTCTTC. It is translated as CASRRYNEQFF.

This chain connects TRBV11-2 to TRBJ2-7, with 13 bases lining up with TRBD2. The CDR3 has 14 amino acids. The germline V gene encodes CDR1 SGHAT and CDR2 FQNNGV. J was trimmed by 4 bases and V by 6 bases; bases with no gene match: 3. The chain's CDR3 is CASRRTSGSYEQYF. In DNA form, the CDR3 reads TGTGCCAGCAGGCGGACTAGCGGGAGTTACGAGCAGTACTTC.

The chain couples TRBV7-9 to TRBJ2-7; 10 nucleotides align to TRBD2. This CDR3 spans 17 amino acids. CDR1 and CDR2 from the germline V gene are SEHNR and FQNEAQ (reference sequence). Losses at the gene ends were 3 bases for V and 5 bases for J; bases not matched to a gene: 13. DNA of the CDR3: TGTGCCAGCAGCTTCGAGAAGAGCGGGAGGGCCTCTCACGAGCAGTACTTC. Protein: CASSFEKSGRASHEQYF.

The chain carries TRBV5-1 and TRBJ2-1; no clear D gene. Germline CDR1 is SGHRS and CDR2 is YFSETQ. The CDR3 covers 14 residues. V lost 5 bases to trimming and J lost 0 bases, with 9 bases between them. The CDR3 DNA follows: TGCGCCAGCAGACAGAGTACCTCCTACAATGAGCAGTTCTTC. It is translated as CASRQSTSYNEQFF.

The rearrangement joins TRBV7-2 to TRBJ1-6; the D is unclear. The CDR3 is 15 amino acids. In germline, CDR1 is SGHTA, CDR2 FQGNSA. The V end lost 5 bases, the J end lost 8 bases, and 16 bases lay between the germline ends. The CDR3 DNA follows: TGTGCCAGCAGCCCCCACGGGTATGGAGATTCACCCCTCCACTTT. This gives the protein CASSPHGYGDSPLHF.

The V call is TRBV2, the J call TRBJ1-2; 9 bases are a match to TRBD1. Trimming cost V 5 bases and J 4 bases; bases outside gene matches: 5. Germline loops: CDR1 SNHLY, CDR2 FYNNEI. There are 14 residues in the CDR3. The CDR3 DNA reads as TGTGCCAGCAGTATGGGACAGGGTATCTATGGCTACACCTTC. Translation gives CASSMGQGIYGYTF.

The chain links TRBV29-1 to TRBJ1-4, with 7 nucleotides matching TRBD1. CDR3 length equals 12 residues. The trim removed 4 bases at V and 10 bases at J, leaving 6 bases unmatched. Germline assignment: CDR1 SQVTM and CDR2 ANQGSEA. CDR3 coding DNA: TGCAGCGTTGTCGACAGGGTGGGAAAACTGTTTTTT. Its translation: CSVVDRVGKLFF.

This clone rates as medium-sized. The chain combines TRBV15 with TRBJ2-5; tentatively, D is TRBD1 (6 bases). With 0 bases removed from V and 4 bases from J, the gap between germline ends came to 6 bases. Germline V gene data show CDR1 as LNHNV and CDR2 as YYDKDF (reference sequence). This CDR3 is 13 amino acids long. The CDR3 region has the DNA TGTGCCACCAGCAGAGACAGGGGAGAGACCCAGTACTTC. Protein: CATSRDRGETQYF.

This sequence joins TRBV6-5 and TRBJ1-4; a possible D gene is TRBD1 (5 bases). The CDR3 runs to 14 residues. Trimming left V 5 bases short and J 4 bases short, with 11 bases between. In germline, CDR1 is MNHEY, CDR2 SVGAGI. CDR3 loop: CASSTTDSNEKLFF. The CDR3 DNA is TGTGCCAGCAGTACGACAGATAGTAATGAAAAACTGTTTTTT.

In DNA, the CDR3 is TGTGCCAGCAGTTCCCGCCCCGCGACAGCGTACTATGGCTACACCTTC. It encodes CASSSRPATAYYGYTF. This rearrangement joins TRBV27 to TRBJ1-2; D is possibly TRBD1 (5 bases). Germline V gives CDR1 MNHEY, CDR2 SMNVEV (reference sequence). The V and J ends lost 4 bases and 3 bases respectively, with 18 bases between them. This CDR3 region has 16 residues.

The chain combines TRBV5-1 with TRBJ2-2; TRBD2 agrees at 12 bases. J was trimmed by 5 bases and V by 8 bases; bases with no gene match: 7. The germline V gene encodes CDR1 SGHRS and CDR2 YFSETQ. This CDR3 has 15 amino acids. This CDR3 reads CASRLAGGQTGELFF. The CDR3 region has the DNA TGCGCCAGTCGGCTAGCGGGGGGGCAAACCGGGGAGCTGTTTTTT.

The chain links TRBV2 to TRBJ1-3, with TRBD1 as a possible D gene (5 bases). The germline V and J ends were trimmed by 3 bases and 3 bases, with 9 bases remaining between them. This CDR3 has 14 amino acids. Germline CDR1 reads SNHLY; CDR2 reads FYNNEI. This CDR3 is CASSEGGFGNTIYF. In nucleotides, the CDR3 is TGTGCCAGCAGTGAGGGGGGTTTTGGAAACACCATATATTTT.